This T cell receptor beta chain originates from a study of T cells in Graves' hyperthyroidism and ophthalmopathy. Study at large: The initial diagnosis was the point when peripheral blood was collected, ahead of any treatment.

What was amplified from RNA transcripts were TCR beta CDR3 regions. The HTBI primer set served for first-round RT-PCR of the TCR CDR3. TCRdb reprocessed the multiplex PCR reads via MiXCR and lists one record per CDR3 protein. The sample gives about 520,000 distinct CDR3 sequences, roughly 25% of which show up once; roughly 10% is in the top ten. Per germline, CDR1 DFQATT and CDR2 SNEGSKA (reference sequence). The V and J ends lost 3 bases and 6 bases respectively, with 15 bases between them. The CDR3 sequence is 14 residues long. Sequencing input: blood. This clonotype originated in a woman aged 30 to 39 with Graves' ophthalmopathy. The chain recombines TRBV20-1 with TRBJ1-5, with D unclear. The CDR3 DNA sequence: TGCAGTGCTAGGCGGCAGGCGTTAGGTCAGCCCCAGCATTTT. It codes for CSARRQALGQPQHF.